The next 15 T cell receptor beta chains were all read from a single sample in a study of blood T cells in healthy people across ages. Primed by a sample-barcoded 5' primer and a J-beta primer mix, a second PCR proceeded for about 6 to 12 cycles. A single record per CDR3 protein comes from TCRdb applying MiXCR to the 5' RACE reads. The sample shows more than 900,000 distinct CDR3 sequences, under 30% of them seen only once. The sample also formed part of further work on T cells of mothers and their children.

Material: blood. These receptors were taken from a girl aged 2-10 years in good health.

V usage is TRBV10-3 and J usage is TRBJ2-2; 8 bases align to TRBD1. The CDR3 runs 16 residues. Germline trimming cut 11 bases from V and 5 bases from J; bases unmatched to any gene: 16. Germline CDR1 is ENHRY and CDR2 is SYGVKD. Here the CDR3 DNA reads TGTGCCTTACGAAGACCGACAGGGGTCGGAACCGGGGAGCTGTTTTTT. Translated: CALRRPTGVGTGELFF.

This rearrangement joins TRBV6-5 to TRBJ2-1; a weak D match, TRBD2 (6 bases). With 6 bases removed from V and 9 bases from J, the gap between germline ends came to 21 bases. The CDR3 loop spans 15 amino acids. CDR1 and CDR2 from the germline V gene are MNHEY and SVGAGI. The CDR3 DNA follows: TGTGCCAGCAGCCCCGGGACTCGTACCGCTGTTGAGCAGTTCTTC. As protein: CASSPGTRTAVEQFF.

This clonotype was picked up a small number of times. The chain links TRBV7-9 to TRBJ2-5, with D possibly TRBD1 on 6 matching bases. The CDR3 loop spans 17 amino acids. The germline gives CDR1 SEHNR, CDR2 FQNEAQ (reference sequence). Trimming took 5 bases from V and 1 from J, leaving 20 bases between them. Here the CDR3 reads CASSKDGQTLSQETQYF. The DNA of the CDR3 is TGTGCCAGCAGCAAAGACGGACAGACCCTCTCCCAAGAGACCCAGTACTTC.

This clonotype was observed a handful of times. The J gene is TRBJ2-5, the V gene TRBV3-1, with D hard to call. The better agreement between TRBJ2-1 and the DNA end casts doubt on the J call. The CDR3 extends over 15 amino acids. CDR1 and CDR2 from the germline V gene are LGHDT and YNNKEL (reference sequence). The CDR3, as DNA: TGTGCCAGCAGCCGACAACCGGGTCACATTAATGAGCAGTTCTTC. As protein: CASSRQPGHINEQFF.

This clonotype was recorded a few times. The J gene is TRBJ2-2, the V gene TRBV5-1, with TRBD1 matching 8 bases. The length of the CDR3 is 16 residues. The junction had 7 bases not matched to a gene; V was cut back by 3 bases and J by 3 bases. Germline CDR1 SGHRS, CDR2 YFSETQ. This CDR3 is CASSSQPGQDTGELFF. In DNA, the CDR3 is TGCGCCAGCAGCTCACAGCCGGGACAGGACACCGGGGAGCTGTTTTTT.

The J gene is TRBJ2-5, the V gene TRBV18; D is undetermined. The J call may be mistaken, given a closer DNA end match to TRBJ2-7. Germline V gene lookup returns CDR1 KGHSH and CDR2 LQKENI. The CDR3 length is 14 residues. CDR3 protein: CASSLDIYPYEQYF. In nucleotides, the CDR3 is TGTGCCAGCTCACTAGACATTTATCCCTACGAGCAGTACTTC.

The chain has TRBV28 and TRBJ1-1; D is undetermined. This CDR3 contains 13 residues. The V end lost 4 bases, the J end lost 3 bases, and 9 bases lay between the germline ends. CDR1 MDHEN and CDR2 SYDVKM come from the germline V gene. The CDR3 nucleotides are TGTGCCAGCAGTTCACACGGGGACACTGAAGCTTTCTTT. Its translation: CASSSHGDTEAFF.

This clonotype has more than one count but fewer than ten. CDR3 sequence reads: CASSLGLGYSPLHF. DNA for the CDR3: TGTGCCAGCAGCTTGGGACTTGGATATTCACCCCTCCACTTT. The J gene is TRBJ1-6, the V gene TRBV7-2, with D perhaps TRBD1 (5 bases). The CDR3 consists of 14 residues. Trimming took 3 bases from V and 8 from J, leaving 11 bases between them. CDR1 SGHTA and CDR2 FQGNSA come from the germline V gene.

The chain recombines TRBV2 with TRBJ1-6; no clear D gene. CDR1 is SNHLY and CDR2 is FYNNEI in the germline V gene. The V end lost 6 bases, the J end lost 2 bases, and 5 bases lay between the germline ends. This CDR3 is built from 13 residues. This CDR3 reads CASRGTYNSPLHF. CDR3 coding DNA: TGTGCCAGCAGAGGGACCTATAATTCACCCCTCCACTTT.

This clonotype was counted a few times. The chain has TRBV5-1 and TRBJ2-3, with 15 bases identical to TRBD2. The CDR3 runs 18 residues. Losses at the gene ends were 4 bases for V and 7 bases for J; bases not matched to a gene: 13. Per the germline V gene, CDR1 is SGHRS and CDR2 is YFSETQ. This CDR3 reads CASSTRLGLAGGPNTQYF. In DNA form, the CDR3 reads TGCGCCAGCAGCACCCGCTTAGGACTAGCGGGAGGGCCAAATACGCAGTATTTT. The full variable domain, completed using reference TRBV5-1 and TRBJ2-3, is KAGVTQTPRYLIKTRGQQVTLSCSPISGHRSVSWYQQTPGQGLQFLFEYFSETQRNKGNFPGRFSGRQFSNSRSEMNVSTLELGDSALYLCASSTRLGLAGGPNTQYFGPGTRLTVL.

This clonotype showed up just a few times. CDR3 DNA: TGTGCCAGCTCCCGGGCAGGGTATGGAGATACGCAGTATTTT. Encoded protein: CASSRAGYGDTQYF. The chain recombines TRBV9 with TRBJ2-3, with D possibly TRBD1 on 5 matching bases. CDR1 SGDLS and CDR2 YYNGEE come from the germline V gene. V was trimmed by 7 bases and J by 5 bases, leaving 17 bases between them. The CDR3 consists of 14 residues.

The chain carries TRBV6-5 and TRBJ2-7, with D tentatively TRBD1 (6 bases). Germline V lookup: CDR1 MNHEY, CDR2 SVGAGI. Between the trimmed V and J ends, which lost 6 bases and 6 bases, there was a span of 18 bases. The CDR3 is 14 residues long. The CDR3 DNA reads TGTGCCAGCAGGATGGGACAATTAGTAGGCGAGCAGTACTTC. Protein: CASRMGQLVGEQYF.

The CDR3: CASSPTILGSSSTDTQYF. The CDR3 nucleotides are TGTGCCAGCAGCCCCACAATACTAGGGTCTTCTAGCACAGATACGCAGTATTTT. The V call is TRBV14, the J call TRBJ2-3, with a weak D call TRBD2 (5 bases). Germline assignment: CDR1 SGHDN and CDR2 FVKESK. The CDR3 runs 18 residues. Between the trimmed V and J ends, which lost 4 bases and 0 bases, there was a span of 20 bases.

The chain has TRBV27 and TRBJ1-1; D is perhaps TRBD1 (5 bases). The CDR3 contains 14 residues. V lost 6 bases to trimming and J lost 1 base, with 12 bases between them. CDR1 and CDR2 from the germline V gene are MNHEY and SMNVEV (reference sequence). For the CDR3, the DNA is TGTGCCAGCAGCTCCATCGACAGGAACACTGAAGCTTTCTTT. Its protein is CASSSIDRNTEAFF.

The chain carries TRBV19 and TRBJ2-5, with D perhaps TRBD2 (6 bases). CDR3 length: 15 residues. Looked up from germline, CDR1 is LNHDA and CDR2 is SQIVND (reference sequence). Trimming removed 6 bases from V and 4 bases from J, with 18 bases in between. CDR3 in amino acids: CASREEGRARETQYF. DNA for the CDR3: TGTGCCAGTAGAGAGGAGGGCAGGGCGCGAGAGACCCAGTACTTC.